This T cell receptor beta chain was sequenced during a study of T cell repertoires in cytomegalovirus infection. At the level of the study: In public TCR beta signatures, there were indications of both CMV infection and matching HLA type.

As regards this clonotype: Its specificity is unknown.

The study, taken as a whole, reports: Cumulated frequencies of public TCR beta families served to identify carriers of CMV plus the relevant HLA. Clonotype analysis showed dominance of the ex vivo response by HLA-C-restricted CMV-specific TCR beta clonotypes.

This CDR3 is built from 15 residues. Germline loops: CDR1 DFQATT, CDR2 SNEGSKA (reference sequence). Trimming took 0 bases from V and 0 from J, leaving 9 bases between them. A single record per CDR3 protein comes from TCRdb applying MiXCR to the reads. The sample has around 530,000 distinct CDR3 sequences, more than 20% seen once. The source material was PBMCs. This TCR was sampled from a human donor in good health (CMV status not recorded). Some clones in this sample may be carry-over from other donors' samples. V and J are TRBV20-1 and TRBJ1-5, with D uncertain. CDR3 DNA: TGCAGTGCTAGAGATGTGGAGAATAGCAATCAGCCCCAGCATTTT. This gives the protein CSARDVENSNQPQHF.